This TCR beta chain was documented in a study of OX40 agonist ivuxolimab in advanced cancers. For the study in its entirety: Ivuxolimab, which targeted the costimulatory receptor OX40 (CD134), was an agonistic, fully human IgG2 monoclonal antibody. Intravenous ivuxolimab was administered to patients every 2 weeks at six dose levels: 0.01, 0.1, 0.3, 1.5, 3 and 10 mg/kg. Of the approximately 54 patients in dose escalation, some 20 had hepatocellular carcinoma, around 15 had melanoma, 9 had renal cell carcinoma and 9 had head and neck cancer. In the dose-escalation cohort, around 80% of patients were male, and the mean age was around 60 years with a range of about 23 to 79. Prior anti-PD-1, anti-PD-L1 or anti-CTLA-4 therapy was permitted, and about 40% of dose-escalation patients had received checkpoint inhibitors. Partial responses were achieved by three dose-escalation patients, of whom one had hepatocellular carcinoma and two had cutaneous melanoma. The purpose of peripheral TCRbeta sequencing was to test whether ivuxolimab changed TCR sequence diversity and led to clonal T-cell expansion. The paper describes the monotherapy dose-escalation part (N of about 47 patients) of the phase I trial of ivuxolimab. Study-wide findings and limitations: After ivuxolimab, CD8+ T cells had more expanded clones than CD4+ T cells on average. In the 0.1-3.0 mg/kg groups, partial responders had among the lowest normalized peripheral clonal expansion, particularly in CD8+ T cells. Low levels of normalized T-cell clonal expansion were also shown by some nonresponding patients. The antigen specificity of the peripheral T cells that underwent clonal expansion was not determined. At doses of 0.1 to 3.0 mg/kg, clonal expansion of both CD4+ and CD8+ T cells in blood was seen between baseline and week 6.

Remarks on this clone: What antigen it recognizes has not been identified. Base qualities are not provided; no much larger clone lies one nucleotide away.

The trial excluded patients who had a history of autoimmune disease or who were on systemic immunosuppression. Peripheral blood for TCR sequencing was collected from all dose cohorts at baseline, on cycle 4 day 1, and on cycle 7 day 1. Samples were obtained from an open-label, multicenter, first-in-human phase I dose-escalation trial of ivuxolimab. Adults with locally advanced or metastatic melanoma, renal cell carcinoma, hepatocellular carcinoma or head and neck squamous cell carcinoma were enrolled in the trial. Before TCR sequencing, CD4+ and CD8+ T cells were separately sorted from peripheral blood. Genomic DNA was extracted from sorted cells for sequencing of the TCRbeta CDR3 region. The immunoSEQ Assay was used for sequencing of TCRbeta CDR3 regions. Imported from immuneACCESS, the table was reduced by TCRdb to in-frame sequences with V and J called. These copies leave out some clones; in studies compared against another copy, an unresolved V gene accounts for under half, and the cause of the remainder is not known. This sample comprises 50,000 to 65,000 clones, around 93% of them detected only once. About 9.3% of the sample is in the top ten clones.

This specimen was CD4+ or CD8+ T cells sorted from blood, taken in a trial of the OX40 agonist ivuxolimab. The sequence derives from an adult with an advanced solid tumor such as melanoma, head and neck, liver or kidney cancer.

CDR3 protein: CASSIEQGYGEQYF. The DNA is TGTGCCAGTAGTATAGAACAGGGGTACGGGGAGCAGTACTTC. The rearranged chain carries TRBV19 and TRBJ2-7, with 7 central nucleotides matching TRBD1. The V end gives up 0 bases and the J end 7 bases, leaving 6 bases in the junction not matched to a gene. The germline V gene (reference sequence) yields LNHDA for CDR1 and SQIVND for CDR2. The CDR3 covers 14 residues, taking in both the cysteine and the phenylalanine. Left in the record is the CDR3 DNA by itself, 42 bases read in frame from the first base. With all but the CDR3 taken from the reference TRBV19 and TRBJ2-7 genes, the full variable domain is: DGGITQSPKYLFRKEGQNVTLSCEQNLNHDAMYWYRQDPGQGLRLIYYSQIVNDFQKGDIAEGYSVSREKKESFPLTVTSAQKNPTAFYLCASSIEQGYGEQYFGPGTRLTVT.